These T cell receptor beta chains were read from a single sample in a study of cytomegalovirus exposure and HLA in healthy donors. Some clones are missing from TCRdb's copy, which holds only in-frame ones; the method was immunoSEQ multiplex PCR. The sample yields approximately 220,000 clones, over 65% seen once. The material sequenced was PBMCs. These receptors were collected from a man aged 18 to 29 in good health and CMV-seronegative. Both conserved end residues are part of each CDR3. Each record gives: D gene, V gene, clone size, J gene, CDR3 protein. The D gene is left open where the match is weak. Expanded clones are given a class, and other clones once, few, many or no size at all.

D: TRBD2
V: TRBV12-5
size: -
J: TRBJ2-3
CDR3: CASGLVLGREGADTQYF

D: TRBD1
V: TRBV7-8
size: -
J: TRBJ1-2
CDR3: CASSPDRTYGYTF

D: -
V: TRBV5-4
size: few
J: TRBJ1-2
CDR3: CASSFRVSGNYGYTF

D: TRBD1
V: TRBV27
size: -
J: TRBJ1-2
CDR3: CASSMTGVYGYTF

D: TRBD1
V: TRBV18
size: -
J: TRBJ1-2
CDR3: CASSPAGQGVYTF

D: TRBD2
V: TRBV25-1
size: -
J: TRBJ2-2
CDR3: CASRTSGTNTGELFF

D: -
V: TRBV12-2
size: few
J: TRBJ2-2
CDR3: CASRGAGDYTGELFF

D: TRBD2
V: TRBV4-1
size: -
J: -
CDR3: CASSQEGLAGAGSYEQYF

D: TRBD1
V: TRBV6-1
size: -
J: TRBJ2-7
CDR3: CASSGQGASYEQYF

D: TRBD2
V: TRBV30
size: -
J: TRBJ2-7
CDR3: CAWNIAGEVQYF

D: TRBD1
V: TRBV28
size: -
J: TRBJ1-4
CDR3: CASSLAGQGNEKLFF

D: TRBD2
V: TRBV7-9
size: -
J: TRBJ2-7
CDR3: CASSTDTSGRKNEQYF

D: -
V: TRBV12-5
size: once
J: TRBJ2-3
CDR3: CASCCGRGLTDTQYF

D: TRBD2
V: TRBV10-1
size: few
J: TRBJ2-7
CDR3: CATLTASGRREQYF

D: -
V: TRBV30
size: -
J: TRBJ2-1
CDR3: CAWSVHSGYNEQFF

D: TRBD2
V: TRBV4-2
size: -
J: TRBJ2-2
CDR3: CASSLRAGNTGELFF

D: -
V: TRBV6-1
size: few
J: TRBJ1-1
CDR3: CASSESGAGKTEAFF

D: TRBD2
V: TRBV27
size: -
J: TRBJ2-2
CDR3: CASSLGLAGRTGELFF

D: -
V: TRBV2
size: -
J: TRBJ2-4
CDR3: CASSEALGRPKNIQYF

D: TRBD2
V: TRBV6-1
size: -
J: TRBJ2-7
CDR3: CASSETSGATYEQYF

D: -
V: TRBV19
size: -
J: TRBJ2-7
CDR3: CASSLRDIGGYEQYF

D: -
V: TRBV25-1
size: -
J: TRBJ2-3
CDR3: CASSETSTDTQYF

D: TRBD2
V: TRBV27
size: -
J: TRBJ2-7
CDR3: CASRALAGGRYEQYF

D: -
V: TRBV27
size: -
J: TRBJ2-7
CDR3: CASSLRDKDF

D: -
V: TRBV19
size: -
J: TRBJ1-2
CDR3: CATQGNGYTF

D: TRBD2
V: TRBV5-8
size: -
J: TRBJ2-3
CDR3: CANSNPQRGTDTQYF

D: -
V: TRBV5-3
size: -
J: TRBJ2-5
CDR3: CARSLNSHQETQYF

D: -
V: TRBV5-6
size: -
J: TRBJ2-7
CDR3: CASSRVGAQSYEQYF

D: TRBD2
V: TRBV2
size: -
J: TRBJ2-7
CDR3: CASSFLRTSENEQYF

D: TRBD2
V: TRBV7-6
size: -
J: TRBJ2-7
CDR3: CASSPDASGRTYEQYF

D: TRBD2
V: TRBV5-1
size: -
J: TRBJ2-1
CDR3: CASSSGLAGGTVYNEQFF

D: TRBD1
V: TRBV5-1
size: -
J: TRBJ2-3
CDR3: CASSSTGQGRSTDTQYF

D: TRBD1
V: TRBV28
size: -
J: TRBJ1-1
CDR3: CASGRTGVWSEAFF

D: TRBD1
V: TRBV5-6
size: -
J: TRBJ2-3
CDR3: CASSLRTGHTDTQYF

D: -
V: TRBV10-1
size: -
J: TRBJ2-7
CDR3: CASTGNRASEQYF

D: -
V: TRBV7-6
size: -
J: TRBJ2-1
CDR3: CASSPLGPSNEQFF

D: TRBD2
V: TRBV5-1
size: -
J: TRBJ2-3
CDR3: CASSLNAGGSTDTQYF

D: -
V: TRBV28
size: few
J: TRBJ1-1
CDR3: CATNRDMYTEAFF

D: TRBD1
V: TRBV5-4
size: few
J: TRBJ2-7
CDR3: CASSLAYGSRDSTTYEQYF

D: -
V: TRBV11-2
size: -
J: TRBJ2-2
CDR3: CASSLRSGELFF

D: TRBD1
V: TRBV4-1
size: -
J: TRBJ1-5
CDR3: CASSARDRDQPQHF

D: TRBD1
V: TRBV6-1
size: few
J: TRBJ2-7
CDR3: CASRNRQGWYEQYF

D: TRBD1
V: TRBV15
size: -
J: TRBJ1-2
CDR3: CATSRDRQANYGYTF

D: -
V: TRBV29-1
size: -
J: TRBJ2-7
CDR3: CSVGRGIYEQYF

D: -
V: TRBV9
size: -
J: TRBJ2-4
CDR3: CASSVATANIQYF

D: -
V: TRBV4-1
size: few
J: TRBJ2-7
CDR3: CASSQDQGGRTLTYEQYF

D: -
V: TRBV28
size: -
J: TRBJ2-7
CDR3: CASSLFGGETYEQYF

D: -
V: TRBV10-2
size: -
J: TRBJ2-7
CDR3: CAGSGQFSYEQYF